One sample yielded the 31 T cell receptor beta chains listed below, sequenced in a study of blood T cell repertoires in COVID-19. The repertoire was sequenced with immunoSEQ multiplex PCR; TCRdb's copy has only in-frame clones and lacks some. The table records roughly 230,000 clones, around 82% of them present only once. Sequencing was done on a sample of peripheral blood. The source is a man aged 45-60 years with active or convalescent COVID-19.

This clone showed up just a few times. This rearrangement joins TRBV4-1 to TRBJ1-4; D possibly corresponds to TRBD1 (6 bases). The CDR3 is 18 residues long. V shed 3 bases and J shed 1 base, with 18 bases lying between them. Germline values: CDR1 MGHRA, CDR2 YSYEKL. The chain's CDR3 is CASSHGTGGARTNEKLFF. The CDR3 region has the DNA TGCGCCAGCAGCCACGGTACCGGGGGGGCCAGAACTAATGAAAAACTGTTTTTT.

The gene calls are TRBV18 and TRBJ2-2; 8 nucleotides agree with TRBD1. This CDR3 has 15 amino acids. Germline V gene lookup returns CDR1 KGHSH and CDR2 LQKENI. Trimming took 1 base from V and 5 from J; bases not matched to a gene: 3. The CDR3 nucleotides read TGTGCCAGCTCACCACGGACAGGGTGGACCGGGGAGCTGTTTTTT. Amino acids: CASSPRTGWTGELFF. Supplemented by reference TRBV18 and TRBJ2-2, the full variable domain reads NAGVMQNPRHLVRRRGQEARLRCSPMKGHSHVYWYRQLPEEGLKFMVYLQKENIIDESGMPKERFSAEFPKEGPSILRIQQVVRGDSAAYFCASSPRTGWTGELFFGEGSRLTVL.

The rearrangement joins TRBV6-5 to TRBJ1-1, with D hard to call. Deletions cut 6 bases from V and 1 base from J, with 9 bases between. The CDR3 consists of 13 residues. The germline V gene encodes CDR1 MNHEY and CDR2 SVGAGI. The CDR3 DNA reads TGTGCCAGCAGACGACAAACGAACACTGAAGCTTTCTTT. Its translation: CASRRQTNTEAFF.

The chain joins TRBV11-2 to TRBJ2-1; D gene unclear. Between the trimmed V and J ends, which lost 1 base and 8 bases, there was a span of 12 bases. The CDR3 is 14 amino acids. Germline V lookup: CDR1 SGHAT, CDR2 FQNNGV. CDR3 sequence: CASSLGGGYDEQFF. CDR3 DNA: TGTGCCAGCAGCTTAGGCGGTGGATACGATGAGCAGTTCTTC.

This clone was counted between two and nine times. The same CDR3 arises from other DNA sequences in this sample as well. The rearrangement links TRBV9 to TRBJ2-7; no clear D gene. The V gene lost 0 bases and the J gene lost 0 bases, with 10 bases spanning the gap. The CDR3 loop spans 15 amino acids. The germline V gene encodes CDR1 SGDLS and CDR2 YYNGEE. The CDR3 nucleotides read TGTGCCAGCAGCGTAGGTAGCCAGAGCTCCTACGAGCAGTACTTC. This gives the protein CASSVGSQSSYEQYF.

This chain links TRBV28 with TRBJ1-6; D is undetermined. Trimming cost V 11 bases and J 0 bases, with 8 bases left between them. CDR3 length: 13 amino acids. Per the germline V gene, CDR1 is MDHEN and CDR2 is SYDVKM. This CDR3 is CASSSSYNSPLHF. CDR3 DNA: TGTGCCTCGTCGAGCTCCTATAATTCACCCCTCCACTTT.

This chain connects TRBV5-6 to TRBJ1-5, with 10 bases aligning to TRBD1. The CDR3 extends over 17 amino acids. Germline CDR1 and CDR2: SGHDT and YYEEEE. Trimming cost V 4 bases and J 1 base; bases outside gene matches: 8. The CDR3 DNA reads TGTGCCAGCAGCCTGTACGGACAGGGGGTGAGCAATCAGCCCCAGCATTTT. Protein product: CASSLYGQGVSNQPQHF.

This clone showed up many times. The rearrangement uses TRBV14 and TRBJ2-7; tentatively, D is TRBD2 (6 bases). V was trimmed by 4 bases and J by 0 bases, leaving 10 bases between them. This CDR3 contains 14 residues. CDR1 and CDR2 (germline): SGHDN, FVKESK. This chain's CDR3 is CASSLGTFSYEQYF. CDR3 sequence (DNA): TGTGCCAGCAGCCTCGGGACTTTCTCCTACGAGCAGTACTTC.

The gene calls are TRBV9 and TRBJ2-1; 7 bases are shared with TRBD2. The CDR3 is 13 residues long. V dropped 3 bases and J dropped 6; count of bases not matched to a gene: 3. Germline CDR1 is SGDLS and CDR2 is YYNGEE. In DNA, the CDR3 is TGTGCCAGCAGCGGGGGACTACCCAATGAGCAGTTCTTC. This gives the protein CASSGGLPNEQFF.

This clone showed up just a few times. The CDR3 is CASASTSGSDTQYF. CDR3 DNA: TGTGCTAGTGCCTCGACTAGCGGATCAGATACGCAGTATTTT. The chain is built from TRBV12-5 and TRBJ2-3, with 9 bases matching TRBD2. The CDR3 has 14 residues. J was trimmed by 4 bases and V by 7 bases; bases with no gene match: 6. The germline CDR1 and CDR2 sequences are LGHNT and FRNRAP.

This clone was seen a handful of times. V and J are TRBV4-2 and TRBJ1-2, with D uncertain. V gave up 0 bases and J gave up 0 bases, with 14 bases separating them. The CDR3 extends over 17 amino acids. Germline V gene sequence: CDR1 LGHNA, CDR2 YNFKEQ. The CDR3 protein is CASSQEEGLTTNYGYTF. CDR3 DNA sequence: TGTGCCAGCAGCCAAGAGGAGGGCCTCACCACTAACTATGGCTACACCTTC.

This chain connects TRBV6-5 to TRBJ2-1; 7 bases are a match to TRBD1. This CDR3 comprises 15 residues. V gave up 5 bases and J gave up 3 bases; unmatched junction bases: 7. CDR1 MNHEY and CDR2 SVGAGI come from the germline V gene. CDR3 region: CASSPGTAIYNEQFF. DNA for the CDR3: TGTGCCAGCAGTCCCGGGACAGCCATCTACAATGAGCAGTTCTTC.

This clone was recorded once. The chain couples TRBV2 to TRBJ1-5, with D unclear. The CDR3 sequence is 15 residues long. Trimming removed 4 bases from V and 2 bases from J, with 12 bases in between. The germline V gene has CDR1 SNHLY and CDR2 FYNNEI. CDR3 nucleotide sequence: TGTGCCAGCAGTGGGTCGCGGCTTGGCAATCAGCCCCAGCATTTT. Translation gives CASSGSRLGNQPQHF.

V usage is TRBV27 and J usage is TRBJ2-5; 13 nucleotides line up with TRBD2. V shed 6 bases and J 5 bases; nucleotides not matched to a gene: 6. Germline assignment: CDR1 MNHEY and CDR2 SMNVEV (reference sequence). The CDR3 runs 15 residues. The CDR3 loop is CASRQGLAGIETQYF. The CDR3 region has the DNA TGTGCCAGCAGACAGGGACTAGCGGGGATCGAGACCCAGTACTTC.

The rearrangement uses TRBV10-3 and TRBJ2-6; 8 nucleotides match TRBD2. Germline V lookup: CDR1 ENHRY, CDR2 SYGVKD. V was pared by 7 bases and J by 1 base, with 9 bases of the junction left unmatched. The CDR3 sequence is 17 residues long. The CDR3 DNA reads TGTGCCATCACCTCCGGGAGGGGCGGTTCTGGGGCCAACGTCCTGACTTTC. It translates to CAITSGRGGSGANVLTF.

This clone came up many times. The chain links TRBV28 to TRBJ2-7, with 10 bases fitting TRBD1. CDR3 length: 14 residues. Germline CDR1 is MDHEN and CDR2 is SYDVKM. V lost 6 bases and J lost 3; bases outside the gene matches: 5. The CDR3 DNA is TGTGCCAGCAGCTCCGGGACAGGGGTCTACGAGCAGTACTTC. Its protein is CASSSGTGVYEQYF.

The CDR3 spells CASSFGAGNQPQHF. The CDR3 bases are TGTGCCAGCTCTTTTGGGGCAGGGAATCAGCCCCAGCATTTT. The rearrangement joins TRBV27 to TRBJ1-5; D may be TRBD1 (5 bases). Germline V gene lookup returns CDR1 MNHEY and CDR2 SMNVEV (reference sequence). Trimming stripped 8 bases from V and 4 bases from J, with 15 bases between. This CDR3 is 14 amino acids long.

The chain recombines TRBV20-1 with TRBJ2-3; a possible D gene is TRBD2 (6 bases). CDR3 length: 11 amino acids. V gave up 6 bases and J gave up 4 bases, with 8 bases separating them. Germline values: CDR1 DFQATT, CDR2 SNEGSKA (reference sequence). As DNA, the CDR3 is TGCAGTGCCAGACTAGCAGATACGCAGTATTTT. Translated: CSARLADTQYF.

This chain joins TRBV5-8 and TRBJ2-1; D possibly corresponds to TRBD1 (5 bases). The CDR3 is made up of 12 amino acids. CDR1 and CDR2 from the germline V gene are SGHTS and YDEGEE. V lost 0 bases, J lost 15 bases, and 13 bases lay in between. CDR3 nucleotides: TGTGCCAGCAGCTTGGCCATAGGGGAACGGTTCTTC. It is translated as CASSLAIGERFF.

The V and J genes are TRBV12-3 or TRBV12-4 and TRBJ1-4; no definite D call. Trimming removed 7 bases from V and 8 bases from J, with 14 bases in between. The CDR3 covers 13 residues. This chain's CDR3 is CASTIRRGEKLFF. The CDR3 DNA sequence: TGTGCCAGCACCATCCGACGCGGAGAAAAACTGTTTTTT.

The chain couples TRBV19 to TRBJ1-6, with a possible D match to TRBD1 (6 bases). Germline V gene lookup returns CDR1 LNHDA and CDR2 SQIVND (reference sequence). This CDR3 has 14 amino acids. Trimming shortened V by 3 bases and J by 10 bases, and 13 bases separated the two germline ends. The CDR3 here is CASSIGQGKSPLHF. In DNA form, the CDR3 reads TGTGCCAGTAGTATCGGTCAGGGGAAGTCACCCCTCCACTTT.

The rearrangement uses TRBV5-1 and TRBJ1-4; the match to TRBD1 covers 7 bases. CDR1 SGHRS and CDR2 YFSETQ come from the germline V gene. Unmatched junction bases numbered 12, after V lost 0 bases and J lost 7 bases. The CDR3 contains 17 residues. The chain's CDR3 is CASSLGFPGQSGEKLFF. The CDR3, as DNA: TGCGCCAGCAGCTTGGGGTTCCCGGGACAGAGCGGTGAAAAACTGTTTTTT.

CDR3 nucleotides: TGTGCCAGCAGCTTAGATTGGGCGATCTACGAGCAGTACTTC. Its translation is CASSLDWAIYEQYF. The rearrangement links TRBV11-2 to TRBJ2-7; no clear D gene. The CDR3 runs 14 residues. Trimming took 0 bases from V and 3 from J, leaving 9 bases between them. Per germline, CDR1 SGHAT and CDR2 FQNNGV. Full variable domain (remainder filled in from reference TRBV11-2 and TRBJ2-7): EAGVAQSPRYKIIEKRQSVAFWCNPISGHATLYWYQQILGQGPKLLIQFQNNGVVDDSQLPKDRFSAERLKGVDSTLKIQPAKLEDSAVYLCASSLDWAIYEQYFGPGTRLTVT.

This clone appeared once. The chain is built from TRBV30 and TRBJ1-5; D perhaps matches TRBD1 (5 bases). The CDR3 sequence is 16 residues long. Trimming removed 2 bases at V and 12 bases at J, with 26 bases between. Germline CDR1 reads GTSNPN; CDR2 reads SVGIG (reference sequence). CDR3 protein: CAWSPVDRPLPRGQHF. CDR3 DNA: TGTGCCTGGAGTCCGGTCGACCGTCCCCTTCCAAGGGGCCAGCATTTT. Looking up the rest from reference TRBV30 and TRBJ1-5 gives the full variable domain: SQTIHQWPATLVQPVGSPLSLECTVEGTSNPNLYWYRQAAGRGLQLLFYSVGIGQISSEVPQNLSASRPQDRQFILSSKKLLLSDSGFYLCAWSPVDRPLPRGQHFGDGTRLSIL.

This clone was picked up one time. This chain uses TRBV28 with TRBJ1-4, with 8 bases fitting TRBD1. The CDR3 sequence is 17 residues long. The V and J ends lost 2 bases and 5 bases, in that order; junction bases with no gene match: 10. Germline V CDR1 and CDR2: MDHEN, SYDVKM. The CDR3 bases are TGTGCCAGCAGTTTAGGCAGGGGGCGACTTGAGAATGAAAAACTGTTTTTT. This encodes CASSLGRGRLENEKLFF. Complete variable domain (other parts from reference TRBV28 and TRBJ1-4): DVKVTQSSRYLVKRTGEKVFLECVQDMDHENMFWYRQDPGLGLRLIYFSYDVKMKEKGDIPEGYSVSREKKERFSLILESASTNQTSMYLCASSLGRGRLENEKLFFGSGTQLSVL.

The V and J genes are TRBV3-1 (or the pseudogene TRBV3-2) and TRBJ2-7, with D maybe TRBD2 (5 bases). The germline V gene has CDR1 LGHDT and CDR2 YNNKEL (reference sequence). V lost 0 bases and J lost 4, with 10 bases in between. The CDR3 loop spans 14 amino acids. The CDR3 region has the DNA TGTGCCAGCAGCCAAGAGCCTAGCTCTTACGAGCAGTACTTC. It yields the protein CASSQEPSSYEQYF.

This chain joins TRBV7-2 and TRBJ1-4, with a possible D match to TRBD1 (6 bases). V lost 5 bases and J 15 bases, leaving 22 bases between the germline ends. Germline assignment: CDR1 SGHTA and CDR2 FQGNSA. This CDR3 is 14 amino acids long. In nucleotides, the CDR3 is TGTGCCAGCAGCCCTGTCCCGGGACATTTTTGGGTGTTTTTT. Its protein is CASSPVPGHFWVFF.

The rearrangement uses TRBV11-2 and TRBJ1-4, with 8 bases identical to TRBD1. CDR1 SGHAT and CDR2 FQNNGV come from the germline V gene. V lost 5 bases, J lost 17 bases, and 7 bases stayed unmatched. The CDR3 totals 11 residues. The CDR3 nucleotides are TGTGCCAGCAGCAAACAGGGGGTTCTCTTTTTT. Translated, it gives CASSKQGVLFF.

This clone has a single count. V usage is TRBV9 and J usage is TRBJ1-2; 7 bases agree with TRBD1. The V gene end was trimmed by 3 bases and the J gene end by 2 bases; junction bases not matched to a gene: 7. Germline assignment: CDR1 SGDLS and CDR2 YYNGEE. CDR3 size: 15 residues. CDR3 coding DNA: TGTGCCAGCAGCGCCAGAGGACAGGTGAACTATGGCTACACCTTC. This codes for CASSARGQVNYGYTF.

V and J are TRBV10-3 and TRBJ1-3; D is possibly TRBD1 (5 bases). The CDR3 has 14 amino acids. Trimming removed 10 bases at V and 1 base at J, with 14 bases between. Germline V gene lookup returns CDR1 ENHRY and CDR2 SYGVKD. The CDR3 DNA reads TGTGCCACTCGTGGGGGGAATTCTGGAAACACCATATATTTT. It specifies CATRGGNSGNTIYF.

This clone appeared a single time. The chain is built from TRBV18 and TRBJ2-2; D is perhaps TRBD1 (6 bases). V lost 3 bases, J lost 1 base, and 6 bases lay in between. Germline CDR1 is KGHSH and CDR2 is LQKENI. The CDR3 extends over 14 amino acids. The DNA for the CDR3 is TGTGCCAGCTCACCGGGACAGAACACCGGGGAGCTGTTTTTT. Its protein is CASSPGQNTGELFF. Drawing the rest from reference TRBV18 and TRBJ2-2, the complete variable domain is NAGVMQNPRHLVRRRGQEARLRCSPMKGHSHVYWYRQLPEEGLKFMVYLQKENIIDESGMPKERFSAEFPKEGPSILRIQQVVRGDSAAYFCASSPGQNTGELFFGEGSRLTVL.